The subject of this entry is one T cell receptor (beta chain). This record comes from a study of blood T cell repertoires in COVID-19. About the research overall: Sources were T cells, B-cell-depleted T cells, or PBMCs; the material itself was cDNA or gDNA.

V lost 5 bases, J lost 4 bases, and 17 bases lay in between. The CDR3 contains 14 residues. Germline-derived CDR1 and CDR2 are GTSNPN and SVGIG (reference sequence). Per the study methods: Amplified reference gene primers provided the basis for estimating nucleated cell counts. Repertoires were generated with immunoSEQ multiplex PCR, while TCRdb's copy carries only in-frame clones and drops some. The V and J calls and clone size come from that table; D and trimming were worked out from the DNA. The data contain roughly 270,000 clones, about four fifths of them singletons. Individuals drawn from 24 US areas were roughly 18 to 95 years old. Those designated as exposed participants met a COVID-19 case within 2 weeks before study entry.

Sequencing used PBMCs or T cells enriched from blood (not recorded which). The J gene is TRBJ1-1, the V gene TRBV30, with a tentative D call TRBD1 (6 bases). The receptor's source is a man aged 35-49 years who had been exposed to COVID-19. CDR3 protein: CAWLYQGRGTEAFF. The CDR3 nucleotides are TGTGCCTGGCTATATCAGGGGAGGGGCACTGAAGCTTTCTTT.